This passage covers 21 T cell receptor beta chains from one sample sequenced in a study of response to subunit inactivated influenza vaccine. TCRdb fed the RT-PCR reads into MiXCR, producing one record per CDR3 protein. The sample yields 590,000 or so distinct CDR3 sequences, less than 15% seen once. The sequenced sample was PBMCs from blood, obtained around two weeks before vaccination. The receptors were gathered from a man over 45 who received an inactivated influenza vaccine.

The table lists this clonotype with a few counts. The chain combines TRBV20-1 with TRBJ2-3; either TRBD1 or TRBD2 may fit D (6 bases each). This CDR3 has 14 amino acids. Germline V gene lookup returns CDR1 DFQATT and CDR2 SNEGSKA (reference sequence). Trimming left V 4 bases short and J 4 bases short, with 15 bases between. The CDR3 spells CSANRAGRPDTQYF. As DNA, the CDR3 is TGCAGTGCTAACAGGGCGGGGCGACCAGATACGCAGTATTTT.

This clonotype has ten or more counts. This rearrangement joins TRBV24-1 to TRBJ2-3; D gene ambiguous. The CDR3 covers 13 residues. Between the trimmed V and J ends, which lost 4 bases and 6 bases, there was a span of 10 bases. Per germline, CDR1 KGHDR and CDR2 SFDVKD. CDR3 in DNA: TGTGCCACCAGTGAGGCCTCGGTGGATACGCAGTATTTT. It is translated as CATSEASVDTQYF.

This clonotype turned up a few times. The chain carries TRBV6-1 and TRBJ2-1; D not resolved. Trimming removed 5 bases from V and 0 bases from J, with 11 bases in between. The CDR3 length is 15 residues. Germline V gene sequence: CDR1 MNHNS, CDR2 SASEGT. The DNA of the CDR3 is TGTGCCAGCAGTACGGACGGAGCCTCCTACAATGAGCAGTTCTTC. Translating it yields CASSTDGASYNEQFF.

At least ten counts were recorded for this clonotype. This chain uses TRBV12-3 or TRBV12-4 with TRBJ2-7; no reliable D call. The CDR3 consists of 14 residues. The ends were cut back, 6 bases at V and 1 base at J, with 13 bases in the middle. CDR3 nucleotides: TGTGCCAGCAGAGGCGGATCATCGTCCTACGAGCAGTACTTC. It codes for CASRGGSSSYEQYF.

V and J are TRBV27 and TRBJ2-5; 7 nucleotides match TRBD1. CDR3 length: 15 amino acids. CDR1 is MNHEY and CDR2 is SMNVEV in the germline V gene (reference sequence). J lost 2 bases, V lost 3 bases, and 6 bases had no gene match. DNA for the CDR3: TGTGCCAGCAGTTTGAGTAGGGGGCGACAAGAGACCCAGTACTTC. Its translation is CASSLSRGRQETQYF.

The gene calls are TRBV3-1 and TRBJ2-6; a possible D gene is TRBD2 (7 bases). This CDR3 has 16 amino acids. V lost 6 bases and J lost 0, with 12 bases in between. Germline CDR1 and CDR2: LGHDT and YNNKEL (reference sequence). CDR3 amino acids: CASRRGGLSGANVLTF. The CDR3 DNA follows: TGTGCCAGCAGGAGGGGGGGCCTCTCTGGGGCCAACGTCCTGACTTTC.

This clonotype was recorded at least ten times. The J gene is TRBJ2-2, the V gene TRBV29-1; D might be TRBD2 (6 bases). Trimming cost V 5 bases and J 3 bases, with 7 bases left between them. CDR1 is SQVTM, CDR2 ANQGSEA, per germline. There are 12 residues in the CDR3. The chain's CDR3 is CSVREYTGELFF. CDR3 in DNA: TGCAGCGTTCGGGAGTACACCGGGGAGCTGTTTTTT.

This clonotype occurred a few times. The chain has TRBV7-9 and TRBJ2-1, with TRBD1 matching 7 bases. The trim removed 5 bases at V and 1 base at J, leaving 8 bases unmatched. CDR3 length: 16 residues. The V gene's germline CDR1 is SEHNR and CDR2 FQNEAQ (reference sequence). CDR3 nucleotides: TGTGCCAGCAGCCCACAGGGGTATGGGTCCTACAATGAGCAGTTCTTC. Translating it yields CASSPQGYGSYNEQFF.

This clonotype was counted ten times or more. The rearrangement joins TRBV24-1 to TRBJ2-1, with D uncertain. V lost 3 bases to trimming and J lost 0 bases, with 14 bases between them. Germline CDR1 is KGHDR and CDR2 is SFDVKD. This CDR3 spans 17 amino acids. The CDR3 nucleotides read TGTGCCACCAGTGATCTCACCTGGGATGGCTCCTACAATGAGCAGTTCTTC. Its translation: CATSDLTWDGSYNEQFF.

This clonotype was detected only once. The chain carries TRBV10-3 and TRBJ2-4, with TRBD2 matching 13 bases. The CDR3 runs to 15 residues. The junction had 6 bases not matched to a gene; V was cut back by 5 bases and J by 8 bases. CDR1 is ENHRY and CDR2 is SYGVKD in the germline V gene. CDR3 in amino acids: CAISSGLAGSDIQYF. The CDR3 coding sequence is TGTGCCATCAGTTCGGGACTAGCGGGATCGGACATTCAGTACTTC.

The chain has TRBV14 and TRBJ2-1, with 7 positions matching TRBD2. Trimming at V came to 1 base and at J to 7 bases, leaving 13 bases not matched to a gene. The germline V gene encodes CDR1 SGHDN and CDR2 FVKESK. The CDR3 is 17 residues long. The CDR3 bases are TGTGCCAGCAGCCAAGGTTGGGGCAGCGGGGCAGGGAATGAGCAGTTCTTC. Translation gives CASSQGWGSGAGNEQFF.

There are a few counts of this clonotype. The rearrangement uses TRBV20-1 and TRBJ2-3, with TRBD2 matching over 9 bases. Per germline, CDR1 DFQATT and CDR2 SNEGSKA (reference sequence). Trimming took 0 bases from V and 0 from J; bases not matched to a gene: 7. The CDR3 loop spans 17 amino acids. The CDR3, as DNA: TGCAGTGCTAGAGATTCGTGGCGGGAGGGAAGCACAGATACGCAGTATTTT. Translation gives CSARDSWREGSTDTQYF.

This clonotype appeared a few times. In nucleotides, the CDR3 is TGCGCCAGCAGCTTGGCACCAGCGCCTAGCACAGATACGCAGTATTTT. This codes for CASSLAPAPSTDTQYF. This sequence joins TRBV5-1 and TRBJ2-3; D unresolved. Trimming left V 0 bases short and J 0 bases short, with 11 bases between. This CDR3 is 16 amino acids long. CDR1 and CDR2 from the germline V gene are SGHRS and YFSETQ.

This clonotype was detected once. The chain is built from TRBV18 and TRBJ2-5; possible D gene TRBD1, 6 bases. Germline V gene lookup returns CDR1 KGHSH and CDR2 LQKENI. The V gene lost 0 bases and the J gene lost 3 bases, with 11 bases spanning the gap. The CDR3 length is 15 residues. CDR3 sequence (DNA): TGTGCCAGCTCACCACCGTCGCGACAGGAAGAGACCCAGTACTTC. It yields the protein CASSPPSRQEETQYF. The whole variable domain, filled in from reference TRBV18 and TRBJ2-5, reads NAGVMQNPRHLVRRRGQEARLRCSPMKGHSHVYWYRQLPEEGLKFMVYLQKENIIDESGMPKERFSAEFPKEGPSILRIQQVVRGDSAAYFCASSPPSRQEETQYFGPGTRLLVL.

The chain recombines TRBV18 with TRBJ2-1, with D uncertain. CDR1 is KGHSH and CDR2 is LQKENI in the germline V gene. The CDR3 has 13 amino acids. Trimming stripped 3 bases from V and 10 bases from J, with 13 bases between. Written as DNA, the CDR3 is TGTGCCAGCTCACCTCCCTCTGAAAAGGAGCAGTTCTTC. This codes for CASSPPSEKEQFF. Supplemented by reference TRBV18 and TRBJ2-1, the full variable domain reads NAGVMQNPRHLVRRRGQEARLRCSPMKGHSHVYWYRQLPEEGLKFMVYLQKENIIDESGMPKERFSAEFPKEGPSILRIQQVVRGDSAAYFCASSPPSEKEQFFGPGTRLTVL.

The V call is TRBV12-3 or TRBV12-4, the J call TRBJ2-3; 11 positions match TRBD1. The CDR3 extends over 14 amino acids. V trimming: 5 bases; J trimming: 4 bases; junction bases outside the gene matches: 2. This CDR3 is CASSGTGGSDTQYF. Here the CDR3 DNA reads TGTGCCAGCAGTGGGACAGGGGGATCAGATACGCAGTATTTT.

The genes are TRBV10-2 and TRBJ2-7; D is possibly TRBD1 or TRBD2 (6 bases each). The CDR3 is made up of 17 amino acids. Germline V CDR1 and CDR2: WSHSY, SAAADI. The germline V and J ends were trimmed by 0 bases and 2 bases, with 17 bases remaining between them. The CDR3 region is CASSESAGQGRPYEQYF. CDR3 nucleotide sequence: TGCGCCAGCAGTGAGTCGGCGGGGCAGGGGAGACCCTACGAGCAGTACTTC.

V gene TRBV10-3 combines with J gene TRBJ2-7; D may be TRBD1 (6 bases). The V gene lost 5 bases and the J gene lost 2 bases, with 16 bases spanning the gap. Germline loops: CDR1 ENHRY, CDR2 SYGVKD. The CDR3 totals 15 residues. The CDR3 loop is CAISPGALGTYEQYF. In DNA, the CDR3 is TGTGCCATCAGTCCAGGGGCGCTGGGGACCTACGAGCAGTACTTC.

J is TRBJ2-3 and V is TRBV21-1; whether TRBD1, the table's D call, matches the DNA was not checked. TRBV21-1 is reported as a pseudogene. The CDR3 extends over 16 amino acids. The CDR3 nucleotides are TGTGCCAGCAGCAAGTCTTCGGAACAGGCGTTGGATACGCAGTATTTT. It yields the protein CASSKSSEQALDTQYF.

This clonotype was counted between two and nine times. This CDR3 is CSVEEQIQETQYF. In DNA, the CDR3 is TGCAGCGTTGAGGAGCAGATTCAAGAGACCCAGTACTTC. This sequence joins TRBV29-1 and TRBJ2-5; D is undetermined. The germline V gene has CDR1 SQVTM and CDR2 ANQGSEA. With 3 bases removed from V and 2 bases from J, the gap between germline ends came to 10 bases. The CDR3 sequence is 13 residues long.

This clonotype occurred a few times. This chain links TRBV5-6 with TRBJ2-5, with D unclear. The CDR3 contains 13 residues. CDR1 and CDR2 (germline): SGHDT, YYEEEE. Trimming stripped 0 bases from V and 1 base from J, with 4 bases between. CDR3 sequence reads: CASSLVRQETQYF. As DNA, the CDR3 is TGTGCCAGCAGCTTGGTGCGCCAAGAGACCCAGTACTTC.